Sequencing of this TCR beta chain was carried out in a study of cytomegalovirus exposure and HLA in healthy donors. Study at large: Of the donors genotyped, 398 in all, about 82% fell in the Caucasian-associated ancestry cluster.

A note on this clone: As yet, its antigen is unknown.

Study-wide results and limits: According to an earlier analysis, most TCR beta V segments yielded productive rearrangements about 87% or about 30% of the time.

This PCR relied on a set of 60 Vbeta primers and 13 Jbeta primers. Profiled with immunoSEQ multiplex PCR; TCRdb holds only in-frame clones, not every one. Altogether around 90,000 clones are present, approximately 83% being singletons, with the ten largest covering 3.8%. The CDR3 has 13 amino acids. The V and J ends lost 8 bases and 4 bases, in that order; junction bases with no gene match: 5. Germline V gene sequence: CDR1 GTSNPN, CDR2 SVGIG (reference sequence). The chain links TRBV30 to TRBJ2-2; 9 nucleotides match TRBD1. Sequenced sample: PBMCs. The source of this sequence is a middle-aged man in good health and CMV-seronegative. CDR3 protein: CAGGTGITGELFF. CDR3 nucleotides: TGTGCCGGCGGGACAGGGATCACCGGGGAGCTGTTTTTT.